The T cell receptor beta chain under discussion was sequenced for a study of a mutant IDH1 vaccine in newly diagnosed glioma (dated by TCRdb to about 2021). Concerning the study at large: Of the approximately 34 patients who were treated, around 60% were male and roughly 38% were female, and the mean age was around 40 years. Before enrollment, most patients had been given radiochemotherapy with temozolomide as standard therapy, while the rest had received either radiotherapy alone or temozolomide alone. Peripheral blood was drawn at six visits: V03 (baseline), V05, V07, V10, V12 and V13. For exploratory analyses, fewer than 30 treated patients had longitudinal TCRB deep sequencing done wherever samples were available.

Per the germline V gene, MNHNS is the CDR1 and SASEGT is the CDR2. Spanning cysteine to phenylalanine, the CDR3 consists of 14 amino acids. Only CDR3 DNA remains: 42 bases, in frame from the first base. For this chain, trimming is 5 bases at the V end and 6 bases at the J end, and the number of junction bases without a gene match is 7. The intended sense of this specimen's time point label: baseline, week 1 (first vaccination visit). The sample's treatment or condition, from its label and the paper: pre-vaccination baseline after standard-of-care therapy. All donors had newly diagnosed IDH1-mutant astrocytomas of WHO grade 3 or 4 that showed loss of nuclear ATRX. The samples were drawn from NOA16, a multicentre, single-arm, open-label phase I trial in Germany that tested a mutant IDH1 peptide vaccine in humans for the first time. For immunogenicity testing, the blood drawn at visit V03 was used as the baseline sample. Genomic DNA for TCRB sequencing was extracted from EDTA blood using the DNeasy Blood and Tissue Kit.

The investigation overall reported the following: Immune responses induced by the vaccine were seen in approximately 92% of patients across multiple MHC alleles. Pseudoprogression seemed to be unrelated to changes in the top peripheral T cell clonotypes found by TCRB sequencing. PBMC samples for TCRB deep sequencing were selected based on availability. It was noted by the authors that analyses of patient blood samples could not be reproduced owing to sample limitations.

Points on this clone: The antigen it binds to is not known. Base-call qualities are not available, and no considerably larger clone is one nucleotide away.

Libraries were made using the immunoSEQ multiplex PCR assay. The hsTCRB Kit was used according to the manufacturer's protocol to amplify rearranged TCR beta chain sequences. Sequencing of TCRB libraries was carried out on an Illumina MiSeq. On the authors' methods: Demultiplexing, trimming and gene mapping were performed with the kit vendor's proprietary platform. As stored in TCRdb, this immuneACCESS dataset retains in-frame rearrangements with V and J assigned. A fraction of the clones does not appear; measured against another copy, unresolved V genes explain less than half of the discrepancy, and the remainder lacks a known reason. The DNA gave D and trimming, while V, J and clone size come from that table. The sample table records around 33,000 clones; about 80% of these occur just once. The leading ten clones occupy roughly 9% of the sample.

The V and J segments used are TRBV6-1 and TRBJ2-3, with 8 bases aligning to TRBD1. The TCR was taken from a man aged 45-60 years with glioma. Some clones in this sample may be carry-over from other donors' samples. This specimen was peripheral blood mononuclear cells (PBMCs), taken from a glioma patient treated with radiotherapy, temozolomide or both. The nucleotide sequence reads as follows: TGTGCCAGCAGTTCTGGACAGGGTTTGGATACGCAGTATTTT. Its protein reads: CASSSGQGLDTQYF.